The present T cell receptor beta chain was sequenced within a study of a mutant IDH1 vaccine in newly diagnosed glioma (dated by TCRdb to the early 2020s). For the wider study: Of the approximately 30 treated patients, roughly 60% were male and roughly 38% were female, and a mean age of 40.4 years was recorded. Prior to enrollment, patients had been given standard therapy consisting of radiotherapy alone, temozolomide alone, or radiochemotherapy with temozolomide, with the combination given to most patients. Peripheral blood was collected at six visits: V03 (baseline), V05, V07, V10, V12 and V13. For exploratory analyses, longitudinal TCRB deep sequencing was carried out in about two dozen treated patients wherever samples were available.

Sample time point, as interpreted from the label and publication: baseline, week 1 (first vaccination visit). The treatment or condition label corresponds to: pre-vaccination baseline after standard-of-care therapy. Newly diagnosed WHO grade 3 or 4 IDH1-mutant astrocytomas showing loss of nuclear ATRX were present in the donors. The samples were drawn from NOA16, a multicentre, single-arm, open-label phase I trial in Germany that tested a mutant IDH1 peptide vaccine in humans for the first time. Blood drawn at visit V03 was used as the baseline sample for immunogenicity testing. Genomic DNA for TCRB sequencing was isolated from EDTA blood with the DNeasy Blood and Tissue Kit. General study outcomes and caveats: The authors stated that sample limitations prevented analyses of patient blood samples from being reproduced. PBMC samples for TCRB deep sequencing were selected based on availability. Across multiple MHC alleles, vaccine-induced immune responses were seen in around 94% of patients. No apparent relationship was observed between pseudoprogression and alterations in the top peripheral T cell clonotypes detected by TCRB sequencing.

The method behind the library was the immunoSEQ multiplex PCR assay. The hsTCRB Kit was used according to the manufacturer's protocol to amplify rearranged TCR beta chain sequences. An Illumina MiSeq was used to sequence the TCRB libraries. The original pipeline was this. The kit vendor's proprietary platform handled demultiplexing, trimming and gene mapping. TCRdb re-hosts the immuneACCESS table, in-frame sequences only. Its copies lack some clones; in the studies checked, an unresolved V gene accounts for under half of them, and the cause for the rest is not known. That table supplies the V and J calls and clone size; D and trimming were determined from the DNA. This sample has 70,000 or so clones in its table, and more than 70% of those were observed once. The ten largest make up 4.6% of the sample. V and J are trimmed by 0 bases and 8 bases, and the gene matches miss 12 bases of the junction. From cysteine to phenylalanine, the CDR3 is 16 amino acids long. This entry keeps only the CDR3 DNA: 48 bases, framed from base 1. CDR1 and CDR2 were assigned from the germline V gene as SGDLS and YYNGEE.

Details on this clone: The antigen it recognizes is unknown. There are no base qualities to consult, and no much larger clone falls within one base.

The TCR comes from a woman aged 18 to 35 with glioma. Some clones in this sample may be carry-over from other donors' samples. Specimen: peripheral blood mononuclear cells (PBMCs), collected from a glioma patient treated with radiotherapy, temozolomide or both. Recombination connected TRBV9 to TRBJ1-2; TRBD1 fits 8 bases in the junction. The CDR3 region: CASSVALGQGPRGYTF. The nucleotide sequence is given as TGTGCCAGCAGCGTAGCTCTAGGACAGGGACCACGCGGCTACACCTTC.